Listed below are T cell receptor beta chains from one sample, sequenced in a study of cytomegalovirus exposure and HLA in healthy donors. Sequenced by immunoSEQ multiplex PCR; TCRdb stores in-frame clones only, minus some. The sample holds about 220,000 clones, 75% to 95% seen once. Sequencing used PBMCs. The receptors derive from a woman aged 18-29 years in good health and CMV-seronegative. Both conserved end residues are part of each CDR3. A D gene is named only where the DNA matches it firmly. Only some rows state a clone size, as once, few, many or a class for expanded clones.

TRBJ1-2 | TRBV5-1 | . | . | TGCGCCAGCAGCCAGGCAGGGCAGGATGGCTACACCTTC | CASSQAGQDGYTF
TRBJ2-3 | TRBV25-1 | TRBD1 | . | TGTGCCAGCAGTGGGGACAGGGACACAGATACGCAGTATTTT | CASSGDRDTDTQYF
TRBJ2-7 | TRBV29-1 | TRBD1 | . | TGCAGCGCCGGGACAGGGTTCAGTGAGCAGTACTTC | CSAGTGFSEQYF
TRBJ1-2 | TRBV6-5 | . | . | TGTGCCACTGGCTCGGACTTTAACGATGGCTACACCTTC | CATGSDFNDGYTF
TRBJ2-1 | TRBV27 | TRBD2 | . | TGTGCCAGCAGTCTCTCGGGACTAGCGGCGTTTGAGCAGTTCTTC | CASSLSGLAAFEQFF
TRBJ1-5 | TRBV2 | . | . | TGTGCCAGCAGTGAGGCCAGGGAGGGAGGCAATCAGCCCCAGCATTTT | CASSEAREGGNQPQHF
TRBJ1-1 | TRBV2 | . | . | TGTGCCATCACCCCAGGGGTAGGGGTGACTGAAGCTTTCTTT | CAITPGVGVTEAFF
TRBJ2-3 | TRBV10-3 | . | . | TGTGCCATCAGAGACTCCACAGATACGCAGTATTTT | CAIRDSTDTQYF
TRBJ2-7 | TRBV7-6 | TRBD1 | . | TGTGCCAGCAGCTTAGCGTTGGGACAGGTGATGGACTTC | CASSLALGQVMDF
TRBJ2-5 | TRBV5-3 | TRBD2 | . | TGTGCCAGAAGCTTGGTGTTCCCGACTAGCAGGCAAGAGACCCAGTACTTC | CARSLVFPTSRQETQYF
TRBJ1-1 | TRBV29-1 | TRBD1 | . | TGCAGCGCGGCCTTCTTAGGGGGCATCGCTGAAGCTTTCTTT | CSAAFLGGIAEAFF
TRBJ1-3 | TRBV18 | TRBD1 | . | TGTGCCAGCTCACTCCGGGACAGGGTGGATGGAAACACCATATATTTT | CASSLRDRVDGNTIYF
TRBJ2-1 | TRBV7-2 | TRBD1 | . | TGTGCCAGCAGCTTAGGGTGGGGAACAGGGGGAAGTGAGCAGTTCTTC | CASSLGWGTGGSEQFF
TRBJ2-5 | TRBV10-2 | TRBD2 | . | TGCGCCAGCAGTTTCTCCGTTAGCGGGATGGCCAAAGAGACCCAGTACTTC | CASSFSVSGMAKETQYF
TRBJ2-1 | TRBV10-3 | TRBD2 | . | TGTGCCGTACTAATTAGCGGGAGCACGGATGAGCAGTTCTTC | CAVLISGSTDEQFF
TRBJ2-3 | TRBV6-1 | TRBD1 | . | TGTGCCAGCATCCCGGGACAGAGAACAGATACGCAGTATTTT | CASIPGQRTDTQYF
TRBJ2-2 | TRBV11-2 | . | once | TGTGCCAGCAGCTTAGTAGCGGCGAACACCGGGGAGCTGTTTTTT | CASSLVAANTGELFF
TRBJ2-1 | TRBV28 | TRBD1 | . | TGTGCCAGCAGTTCCCCGGGACAGGGAAACAATGAGCAGTTCTTC | CASSSPGQGNNEQFF
TRBJ2-1 | TRBV9 | TRBD2 | . | TGTGCCAGCAGCACCACTAGCGGCTCCTACAATGAGCAGTTCTTC | CASSTTSGSYNEQFF
TRBJ2-7 | TRBV6-5 | . | once | TGTGCCAGCAGTTACTCGGCGGAGGAGCAGTACTTC | CASSYSAEEQYF
TRBJ2-3 | TRBV27 | TRBD2 | . | TGTGCCAGCAGTCCCCATTTCGGAGCGGGAGAAAGCACAGATACGCAGTATTTT | CASSPHFGAGESTDTQYF
TRBJ1-2 | TRBV13 | TRBD1 | . | TGTGCCAGCAGCCCCGGACCCCGACAGGGGAACTATGGCTACACCTTC | CASSPGPRQGNYGYTF
TRBJ1-5 | TRBV6-1 | . | . | TGTGCCAGCAGTGAAGGCCTCTCGGGGCAGCCCCAGCATTTT | CASSEGLSGQPQHF
TRBJ2-5 | TRBV19 | TRBD2 | . | TGTGCCAGTAGTATTTCAGGACTAGCGAGAGAACCCCCAGAGACCCAGTACTTC | CASSISGLAREPPETQYF
TRBJ2-1 | TRBV5-1 | TRBD2 | . | TGCGCCAGCAGCCCTGGGACTAGGACAACTGAGCAGTTCTTC | CASSPGTRTTEQFF
TRBJ2-7 | TRBV11-1 | . | . | TGTGCCAGCAGCTTAGTACAGGGAGTTTACGAGCAGTACTTC | CASSLVQGVYEQYF
TRBJ1-2 | TRBV2 | TRBD1 | . | TGTGCCAGCAGCACAGGGGGGCTGGGTAGTGGCTATGGCTACACCTTC | CASSTGGLGSGYGYTF